This T cell receptor (beta chain) was documented in a study of T cells in Graves' hyperthyroidism and ophthalmopathy. General study points: Blood samples included most of the expanded thyroid clonotypes exceeding 0.001. A model built on 13 V-J features separated ophthalmopathy from stable hyperthyroidism.

As concerns this clonotype: Its antigen is unidentified.

Amplified TCR beta CDR3 regions came from RNA transcripts. HTBI primers were used for first-round RT-PCR of the TCR CDR3. One entry per CDR3 protein results from TCRdb running MiXCR on the multiplex PCR reads. The sample has approximately 400,000 distinct CDR3 sequences; roughly 14% are singletons. CDR1 is SEHNR, CDR2 FQNEAQ, per germline (reference sequence). V shed 5 bases and J 6 bases; nucleotides not matched to a gene: 9. This CDR3 has 16 amino acids. Lactation, pregnancy, other autoimmune disease or uncontrolled infection excluded patients. The TCR originated in a woman under 40 with Graves' ophthalmopathy. The V gene is TRBV7-9, the J gene TRBJ2-2; 10 bases agree with TRBD2. Sample: blood. Written as DNA, the CDR3 is TGTGCCAGCAGCGGGCGGCTAGCGGGGGATTCCGGGGAGCTGTTTTTT. The encoded protein is CASSGRLAGDSGELFF.